What follows describes a single TCR beta chain. The CDR3 is 19 residues long. The ends lost 2 bases at V and 3 bases at J; junction bases unmatched: 12. Germline V lookup: CDR1 MRHNA, CDR2 SNTAGT. The data are from a study of blood T cell repertoires in COVID-19. In the study overall: T cells, B-cell-depleted T cells, or PBMCs supplied cDNA or gDNA.

The protocol was immunoSEQ multiplex PCR, while the TCRdb copy is restricted to in-frame clones and leaves out a portion. In the table there are about 210,000 clones, 80% to 85% of which are singletons. Seattle's cohort entered during active infection and was followed longitudinally. The TCR sequence derives from a woman over 75 with COVID-19, enrolled during active disease. The V and J genes are TRBV6-4 and TRBJ2-7; 14 bases align to TRBD2. The sequenced sample was peripheral blood. CDR3 sequence: CASSDLPGLAGVMVYEQYV. CDR3 nucleotide sequence: TGTGCCAGCAGTGACCTCCCGGGACTAGCGGGGGTTATGGTCTACGAGCAGTACGTC.